This TCR beta chain was sequenced in a study of T cells in Graves' hyperthyroidism and ophthalmopathy. Points from the study as a whole: Among clonotypes expanded in thyroid above 0.001, most were also found in blood. Stable hyperthyroidism was separated from ophthalmopathy by a model based on 13 V-J features.

The PBMCs were taken from around 10 ml of fresh peripheral blood. Of note for this clonotype: The antigen is undetermined.

The V end lost 4 bases, the J end lost 7 bases, and 7 bases lay between the germline ends. The CDR3 runs to 11 residues. Germline V gene lookup returns CDR1 SGHAT and CDR2 FQNNGV. Amplification yielded TCR beta CDR3 regions, with RNA transcripts as the source. In the first-round RT-PCR of the TCR CDR3, the HTBI primer set was used. TCRdb passed the multiplex PCR reads through MiXCR, listing each CDR3 protein once. This table holds about 610,000 distinct CDR3 sequences, roughly a sixth found once. This receptor was taken from a woman in her 40s with Graves' ophthalmopathy. What was sequenced was blood. J is TRBJ1-1 and V is TRBV11-2; D uncertain. The CDR3 sequence is CASSSEGEAFF. For the CDR3, the DNA is TGTGCCAGCAGCTCCGAGGGTGAAGCTTTCTTT.